Each of the 24 T cell receptor beta chains below was sequenced from the same sample in a study of naive CD8 T cells in extremely preterm neonates. No antigen has been assigned to these receptors. Findings and caveats of the study: Preterm infants showed shorter CDR3s, fewer N additions and less trimming than older groups.

Assay used: immunoSEQ multiplex PCR; TCRdb lists only in-frame clones, some missing. The sample lists around 23,000 clones; around 89% were seen once. Preterm samples came from extremely preterm deliveries at about 21-28 weeks. The material sequenced was naive CD8+ T cells from cord blood. These receptors all come from a boy who was born preterm.

The chain links TRBV7-9 to TRBJ2-5; 8 bases agree with TRBD1. The CDR3 has 13 amino acids. After removal of 2 bases from V and 4 bases from J, the junction contained 0 bases not matched to a gene. The germline CDR1 and CDR2 sequences are SEHNR and FQNEAQ (reference sequence). The CDR3 loop reads CASSLQGAETQYF. The CDR3 nucleotides are TGTGCCAGCAGCTTACAGGGGGCAGAGACCCAGTACTTC.

The CDR3 DNA reads TGTGCCAGCAGTTTGGGGACTAGCGCCTACAATGAGCAGTTCTTC. It codes for CASSLGTSAYNEQFF. This chain links TRBV27 with TRBJ2-1; 10 bases map to TRBD2. This CDR3 is built from 15 residues. Unmatched junction bases numbered 1, after V lost 3 bases and J lost 2 bases. From germline, CDR1 is MNHEY and CDR2 SMNVEV (reference sequence).

The CDR3 nucleotides read TGTGCCAGCAGTTTATTCGGGACAGGGGGCACCGGGGAGCTGTTTTTT. Translation gives CASSLFGTGGTGELFF. V usage is TRBV27 and J usage is TRBJ2-2, with TRBD1 matching over 11 bases. The CDR3 totals 16 residues. The J segment lost 4 bases and the V segment lost 1 base, leaving 2 bases of the junction unmatched. Germline V gene lookup returns CDR1 MNHEY and CDR2 SMNVEV (reference sequence).

This clone has just a few counts. This chain links TRBV9 with TRBJ1-2, with D possibly being TRBD1 (6 bases). This CDR3 region has 13 residues. Trimming pared 0 bases from V and 8 bases from J, leaving 11 bases between. Looked up from germline, CDR1 is SGDLS and CDR2 is YYNGEE. CDR3 in amino acids: CASSVGPGAGYTF. The CDR3 coding sequence is TGTGCCAGCAGCGTAGGTCCGGGGGCCGGCTACACCTTC. Looking up the rest from reference TRBV9 and TRBJ1-2 gives the full variable domain: DSGVTQTPKHLITATGQRVTLRCSPRSGDLSVYWYQQSLDQGLQFLIQYYNGEERAKGNILERFSAQQFPDLHSELNLSSLELGDSALYFCASSVGPGAGYTFGSGTRLTVV.

The chain links TRBV7-2 to TRBJ2-5; 8 bases align to TRBD1. With the DNA end fitting TRBJ2-7 better, the J assignment may be wrong. The CDR3 is 14 residues long. Germline V lookup: CDR1 SGHTA, CDR2 FQGNSA. The CDR3 region has the DNA TGTGCCAGCAGCTTCGGACAGGGTCCCTACGAGCAGTACTTC. Encoded protein: CASSFGQGPYEQYF.

V and J are TRBV25-1 and TRBJ1-2; TRBD1 might be the D (6 bases). The V end was cut by 2 bases, the J end by 3 bases, with 10 bases between. The CDR3 loop spans 14 amino acids. CDR1 is MGHDK, CDR2 SYGVNS, per germline. CDR3 loop: CASSEGRTDYGYTF. The CDR3 nucleotides read TGTGCCAGCAGTGAAGGAAGGACAGACTATGGCTACACCTTC.

CDR3 DNA: TGTGCCAGCAGCCAAGATGGGGACAGGGGTCAGCCCCAGCATTTT. Its protein product is CASSQDGDRGQPQHF. The chain employs TRBV4-2 and TRBJ1-5; the match to TRBD1 covers 10 bases. CDR3 length equals 15 residues. Germline CDR1 LGHNA, CDR2 YNFKEQ. V gave up 0 bases and J gave up 6 bases; unmatched junction bases: 2.

The chain links TRBV5-1 to TRBJ2-7; 8 nucleotides match TRBD2. CDR1 is SGHRS and CDR2 is YFSETQ in the germline V gene. CDR3 length: 13 residues. The ends lost 4 bases at V and 2 bases at J; junction bases unmatched: 2. In DNA form, the CDR3 reads TGCGCCAGCAGCCCGGGACTAGCCTACGAGCAGTACTTC. Protein: CASSPGLAYEQYF.

This clone occurred once. The chain joins TRBV7-2 to TRBJ1-3; the match to TRBD1 covers 7 bases. The germline gives CDR1 SGHTA, CDR2 FQGNSA. CDR3 length: 14 amino acids. V lost 3 bases, J lost 2 bases, and 1 base stayed unmatched. The CDR3 DNA is TGTGCCAGCAGCTTTCAGGGGGCTGGAAACACCATATATTTT. Residues: CASSFQGAGNTIYF.

The V call is TRBV5-1, the J call TRBJ1-1; TRBD1 is a possible D gene (5 bases). V was clipped by 0 bases and J by 4 bases, with 10 bases between them. Looked up from germline, CDR1 is SGHRS and CDR2 is YFSETQ. This CDR3 has 14 residues. The CDR3 DNA reads TGCGCCAGCAGCTTGGCCCGGCAGGGCACTGAAGCTTTCTTT. It is translated as CASSLARQGTEAFF.

The rearrangement uses TRBV7-3 and TRBJ2-3, with 9 positions matching TRBD2. The CDR3 is 13 amino acids. V dropped 2 bases and J dropped 6; count of bases not matched to a gene: 0. The germline V gene has CDR1 SGHTA and CDR2 FQGTGA. The DNA for the CDR3 is TGTGCCAGCAGCTTACTAGCGGGGGATACGCAGTATTTT. The encoded protein is CASSLLAGDTQYF.

The CDR3 coding sequence is TGCGCCAGCAGCTTTACTAGCTACGAGCAGTACTTC. Protein: CASSFTSYEQYF. The V gene is TRBV5-1, the J gene TRBJ2-7, with D possibly being TRBD2 (5 bases). The CDR3 is made up of 12 amino acids. CDR1 is SGHRS, CDR2 YFSETQ, per germline. V lost 2 bases to trimming and J lost 3 bases, with 6 bases between them.

J is TRBJ2-7 and V is TRBV7-9; 8 bases fit TRBD1. The J segment lost 2 bases and the V segment lost 4 bases, leaving 7 bases of the junction unmatched. CDR1 and CDR2 (germline): SEHNR, FQNEAQ (reference sequence). The CDR3 is 15 amino acids. The CDR3 coding sequence is TGTGCCAGCAGCTCCCGGACAGGGAAAACCTACGAGCAGTACTTC. It translates to CASSSRTGKTYEQYF.

This clone was seen once. This chain links TRBV4-1 with TRBJ2-7; the D is unclear. The germline CDR1 and CDR2 sequences are MGHRA and YSYEKL. V was cut by 0 bases and J by 2 bases, with 5 bases left in between. CDR3 length equals 13 residues. The CDR3 DNA reads as TGCGCCAGCAGCCAAGATTTCGCCTACGAGCAGTACTTC. Residues: CASSQDFAYEQYF.

This chain joins TRBV5-6 and TRBJ2-7; D not certain. Germline loops: CDR1 SGHDT, CDR2 YYEEEE. The CDR3 spans 12 residues. The V end lost 2 bases, the J end lost 0 bases, and 3 bases lay between the germline ends. CDR3 sequence: CASSLHSYEQYF. The CDR3 region has the DNA TGTGCCAGCAGCTTACACTCCTACGAGCAGTACTTC.

Written as DNA, the CDR3 is TGTGCCAGCAGCCAAGACAGGACTTCTTCCTACGAGCAGTACTTC. It is translated as CASSQDRTSSYEQYF. The chain joins TRBV4-2 to TRBJ2-5, with D perhaps matching TRBD2 (5 bases). The J call is doubtful: the DNA matches TRBJ2-7 better. CDR3 length: 15 amino acids. Per the germline V gene, CDR1 is LGHNA and CDR2 is YNFKEQ.

The J gene is TRBJ2-5, the V gene TRBV9, with TRBD2 matching 7 bases. With V trimmed by 0 bases and J by 1 base, 3 bases remained unmatched. Germline V lookup: CDR1 SGDLS, CDR2 YYNGEE. The CDR3 loop spans 15 amino acids. Written as DNA, the CDR3 is TGTGCCAGCAGCGTAGCTTCTAGCGGCCAAGAGACCCAGTACTTC. Translating gives CASSVASSGQETQYF.

The chain has TRBV21-1 and TRBJ2-5; TRBD1 reflects the table's D call only, with no check against the DNA. TRBV21-1 counts as a pseudogene. The CDR3 extends over 13 amino acids. The chain's CDR3 is CASSKGQGGTQYF. For the CDR3, the DNA is TGTGCCAGCAGCAAAGGACAGGGAGGGACCCAGTACTTC.

This rearrangement joins TRBV30 to TRBJ1-1, with D perhaps TRBD1 (6 bases). This CDR3 spans 13 amino acids. CDR1 and CDR2 (germline): GTSNPN, SVGIG (reference sequence). Trimming removed 0 bases from V and 4 bases from J, with 9 bases in between. CDR3 sequence: CAWSVMDSTEAFF. CDR3 nucleotide sequence: TGTGCCTGGAGTGTAATGGACAGCACTGAAGCTTTCTTT.

The chain carries TRBV5-6 and TRBJ2-7, with unresolved D. The CDR3 length is 14 residues. The germline V gene has CDR1 SGHDT and CDR2 YYEEEE. The V end was cut by 1 base, the J end by 4 bases, with 12 bases between. For the CDR3, the DNA is TGTGCCAGCAGCTTGACCGTAAACGGTTACGAGCAGTACTTC. This gives the protein CASSLTVNGYEQYF.

J is TRBJ1-1 and V is TRBV5-8; D is undetermined. Trimming took off 0 bases at V and 5 bases at J, with 5 bases between the two ends. Germline CDR1 SGHTS, CDR2 YDEGEE. This CDR3 region has 12 residues. CDR3 DNA sequence: TGTGCCAGCAGCTTGGGGGCGACTGAAGCTTTCTTT. This translates into CASSLGATEAFF.

The chain joins TRBV7-3 to TRBJ2-6; unclear D gene. This CDR3 contains 18 residues. The germline V gene encodes CDR1 SGHTA and CDR2 FQGTGA. V was clipped by 5 bases and J by 5 bases, with 22 bases between them. The DNA of the CDR3 is TGTGCCAGCAGCCATAAGCTACGCTTACAAAGTCGGGCCAACGTCCTGACTTTC. Translation gives CASSHKLRLQSRANVLTF. The whole variable domain, remainder taken from reference TRBV7-3 and TRBJ2-6, is GAGVSQTPSNKVTEKGKYVELRCDPISGHTALYWYRQSLGQGPEFLIYFQGTGAADDSGLPNDRFFAVRPEGSVSTLKIQRTERGDSAVYLCASSHKLRLQSRANVLTFGAGSRLTVL.

Note on this clone: Different DNA sequences within this sample yield the same CDR3. The V and J genes are TRBV27 and TRBJ1-5; D perhaps matches TRBD1 (6 bases). V was clipped by 5 bases and J by 4 bases, with 12 bases between them. The length of the CDR3 is 14 residues. Germline lookup yields CDR1 MNHEY and CDR2 SMNVEV (reference sequence). The CDR3 region is CASSLQGSNQPQHF. The CDR3, as DNA: TGTGCCAGCAGTCTACAGGGAAGTAATCAGCCCCAGCATTTT.

This clone was seen a single time. The J gene is TRBJ2-1, the V gene TRBV7-3, with D possibly called TRBD1 or TRBD2 (5 bases each). CDR1 and CDR2 from the germline V gene are SGHTA and FQGTGA. The CDR3 is 14 amino acids. Trimming pared 2 bases from V and 0 bases from J, leaving 5 bases between. Here the CDR3 reads CASSLGGSYNEQFF. Here the CDR3 DNA reads TGTGCCAGCAGCTTAGGGGGCTCCTACAATGAGCAGTTCTTC.